This T cell receptor (beta chain) was obtained from a study of regulatory T cells in long-lasting Graves disease. In germline, CDR1 is MGHDK, CDR2 SYGVNS. The CDR3 runs to 15 residues. The germline V and J ends were trimmed by 1 base and 9 bases, with 13 bases remaining between them. Described time point: newly diagnosed GD, antithyroid drugs for less than 3 months. PBMC-derived RNA was used for the TCR library. The patients were drawn from one endocrinology department in Xi'an, China. Sequencing libraries for TCR beta were prepared with iRepertoire HTBI primers and Arm-PCR of CDR3 regions. TCRdb reanalysed the multiplex PCR reads using MiXCR and keeps one entry per CDR3 protein. The profile shows hundreds of thousands of distinct CDR3 sequences, 15% to 20% of them singletons. These records were also assigned to another study, of T cells in Graves' hyperthyroidism and ophthalmopathy. That investigation notes: A first-round RT-PCR of the TCR CDR3 used the HTBI primer set. With a median lead of approximately 6 months before onset, the model predicted ophthalmopathy.

The J gene is TRBJ1-6, the V gene TRBV25-1, with a tentative D call TRBD1 (5 bases). Sequences were derived from peripheral blood mononuclear cells (PBMCs), sampled at new diagnosis, from a patient treated with antithyroid drugs. This sequence was found in a woman aged 35 to 59 with Graves disease. The CDR3 sequence: CASSEWDGESSPLHF. The CDR3 nucleotides read TGTGCCAGCAGTGAATGGGACGGGGAAAGTTCACCCCTCCACTTT.